The 25 T cell receptor beta chains reported below all come from one sample, sequenced in a study of shared clonotypes between healthy human individuals. The naive CD8 population came from CD45RO-negative cells selected for CCR7, without terminally differentiated effector memory CD45RA+ cells. Sequenced by immunoSEQ multiplex PCR; TCRdb stores in-frame clones only, minus some. The sample consists of fewer than 800,000 clones, about 90% of them appearing once. The sequenced material came from naive CD8+ T cells sorted from blood. The receptors were gathered from a young man in good health.

This sequence joins TRBV30 and TRBJ2-1; 9 positions match TRBD1. Germline V gives CDR1 GTSNPN, CDR2 SVGIG (reference sequence). The CDR3 is 13 residues long. With V trimmed by 1 base and J by 8 bases, 3 bases remained unmatched. CDR3 nucleotide sequence: TGTGCCTGGAGTGGACAGGGGGGCGATGAGCAGTTCTTC. It specifies CAWSGQGGDEQFF.

This clone was seen once. J is TRBJ2-1 and V is TRBV4-1; the match to TRBD2 covers 10 bases. The CDR3 has 15 amino acids. V was clipped by 6 bases and J by 4 bases; unmatched bases: 6. CDR1 MGHRA and CDR2 YSYEKL come from the germline V gene. The CDR3 DNA sequence: TGCGCCAGCAGGGACCTAGCGGGAGCTTACAATGAGCAGTTCTTC. It is translated as CASRDLAGAYNEQFF.

Turning to this clone: Germline and junction disagree at one end, which may indicate a read error. The rearrangement links TRBV11-2 to TRBJ2-3, with D perhaps given as TRBD1 or TRBD2 (5 bases each). The CDR3 extends over 13 amino acids. Germline V gives CDR1 SGHAT, CDR2 FQNNGV. The CDR3 here is CASSLSRDPGALF. The DNA of the CDR3 is TGTGCCAGCAGCTTAAGTCGCGACCCCGGGGCGCTTTTT.

The chain combines TRBV11-2 with TRBJ2-2; possibly TRBD1 for D (5 bases). Deletions cut 6 bases from V and 6 bases from J, with 8 bases between. CDR1 is SGHAT, CDR2 FQNNGV, per germline. CDR3 size: 12 residues. DNA for the CDR3: TGTGCCAGCAGACAAGGGGCCGGGGAGCTGTTTTTT. It is translated as CASRQGAGELFF. The full variable domain, rest sourced from reference TRBV11-2 and TRBJ2-2, is EAGVAQSPRYKIIEKRQSVAFWCNPISGHATLYWYQQILGQGPKLLIQFQNNGVVDDSQLPKDRFSAERLKGVDSTLKIQPAKLEDSAVYLCASRQGAGELFFGEGSRLTVL.

DNA for the CDR3: TGTGCCAGCAGGCCTTGGCGGGACGCAGACAATGAGCAGTTCTTC. Its translation: CASRPWRDADNEQFF. This chain joins TRBV27 and TRBJ2-1, with D possibly matching TRBD2 (6 bases). Germline lookup yields CDR1 MNHEY and CDR2 SMNVEV (reference sequence). The CDR3 sequence is 15 residues long. V was pared by 6 bases and J by 5 bases, with 17 bases between.

The V gene is TRBV7-9, the J gene TRBJ2-1; 7 bases are shared with TRBD2. The trim removed 1 base at V and 8 bases at J, leaving 8 bases unmatched. The CDR3 length is 15 residues. CDR1 is SEHNR, CDR2 FQNEAQ, per germline (reference sequence). In DNA form, the CDR3 reads TGTGCCAGCAGCTTAGTGATGGGACTATCCCATGAGCAGTTCTTC. Its protein product is CASSLVMGLSHEQFF.

CDR3 sequence: CASSQGLGDTQYF. In DNA form, the CDR3 reads TGCGCCAGCAGCCAAGGGCTAGGGGATACGCAGTATTTT. This chain links TRBV4-3 with TRBJ2-3; D is unclear. There are 13 residues in the CDR3. Germline CDR1 and CDR2: LGHNA and YSLEER. V was shortened by 1 base and J by 6 bases, with 8 bases between the two germline ends.

The chain combines TRBV7-3 with TRBJ1-1; 8 bases map to TRBD1. Germline loops: CDR1 SGHTA, CDR2 FQGTGA. The junction had 16 bases not matched to a gene; V was cut back by 5 bases and J by 11 bases. The CDR3 contains 15 residues. Here the CDR3 DNA reads TGTGCCAGCAGCCAGGACAGGGTACATCCCCTGGGGGCTTTCTTT. Translating gives CASSQDRVHPLGAFF.

With respect to this clone: This sample includes further DNA sequences coding for the same CDR3. The rearrangement links TRBV6-5 to TRBJ2-5; 7 bases map to TRBD2. This CDR3 comprises 15 residues. Germline V gene lookup returns CDR1 MNHEY and CDR2 SVGAGI. V lost 5 bases and J lost 5; bases outside the gene matches: 11. The DNA for the CDR3 is TGTGCCAGCAGTCCCGGGGCGGGGGTACAGGAGACCCAGTACTTC. This codes for CASSPGAGVQETQYF.

The chain uses TRBV27 and TRBJ2-1, with D tentatively TRBD1 or TRBD2 (5 bases each). The CDR3 totals 13 residues. V was clipped by 6 bases and J by 7 bases, with 13 bases between them. CDR1 and CDR2 from the germline V gene are MNHEY and SMNVEV (reference sequence). The CDR3 DNA reads TGTGCCAGCAGACGGGGACGAGGGAATGAGCAGTTCTTC. Its translation: CASRRGRGNEQFF.

The V and J genes are TRBV18 and TRBJ2-3, with 11 bases lining up with TRBD2. The CDR3 spans 16 residues. Germline V lookup: CDR1 KGHSH, CDR2 LQKENI. V dropped 1 base and J dropped 3; count of bases not matched to a gene: 3. The CDR3 sequence is CASSPRTSGRTDTQYF. The CDR3 bases are TGTGCCAGCTCACCACGAACTAGCGGGAGAACAGATACGCAGTATTTT.

As concerns this clone: At the DNA level, this CDR3 is encoded by other sequences in the same sample as well. This chain links TRBV29-1 with TRBJ2-1; no clear D. The CDR3 spans 13 residues. V lost 6 bases, J lost 0 bases, and 9 bases lay in between. Germline V gene lookup returns CDR1 SQVTM and CDR2 ANQGSEA. The CDR3 DNA reads TGCAGCGTCTGGACGAGCTCCTACAATGAGCAGTTCTTC. Translated, it gives CSVWTSSYNEQFF.

The CDR3 region is CASRARDRATKLFF. The CDR3 nucleotides are TGTGCCAGCAGGGCGAGGGACAGGGCTACAAAACTGTTTTTT. This chain uses TRBV5-6 with TRBJ1-4; 9 bases map to TRBD1. V lost 5 bases to trimming and J lost 10 bases; unmatched junction nucleotides: 9. The CDR3 totals 14 residues. Per germline, CDR1 SGHDT and CDR2 YYEEEE.

The V gene is TRBV10-3, the J gene TRBJ2-5; 10 bases agree with TRBD2. From germline, CDR1 is ENHRY and CDR2 SYGVKD. The CDR3 is 13 residues long. J lost 4 bases, V lost 7 bases, and 3 bases had no gene match. As DNA, the CDR3 is TGTGCCATCAAGGTAGCGGGAGGAGAGACCCAGTACTTC. This codes for CAIKVAGGETQYF.

The chain is built from TRBV6-5 and TRBJ2-1, with D perhaps matching TRBD1 or TRBD2 (5 bases each). CDR1 is MNHEY, CDR2 SVGAGI, per germline. The CDR3 sequence is 11 residues long. V lost 4 bases and J 9 bases, leaving 7 bases between the germline ends. This CDR3 reads CASSFGGEQFF. CDR3 coding DNA: TGTGCCAGCAGTTTTGGGGGTGAGCAGTTCTTC.

V is TRBV4-3 and J is TRBJ2-5; D is tentatively TRBD1 or TRBD2 (5 bases each). This CDR3 comprises 16 residues. Trimming removed 0 bases at V and 7 bases at J, with 18 bases between. Germline CDR1 LGHNA, CDR2 YSLEER. CDR3 protein: CASSQDQGGLTGTQYF. In DNA, the CDR3 is TGCGCCAGCAGCCAAGATCAGGGCGGGCTTACCGGGACCCAGTACTTC.

The V and J genes are TRBV5-6 and TRBJ1-1; 7 bases fit TRBD1. The V segment lost 7 bases and the J segment 0 bases; nucleotides outside the gene matches: 6. This CDR3 is built from 14 residues. In germline, CDR1 is SGHDT, CDR2 YYEEEE. Here the CDR3 reads CASFWTGLNTEAFF. CDR3 DNA sequence: TGTGCCAGCTTTTGGACAGGATTGAACACTGAAGCTTTCTTT.

The chain is built from TRBV28 and TRBJ2-7; TRBD1 matches at 9 bases. V shed 6 bases, J shed 3 bases, and the junction held 9 bases outside the gene matches. The CDR3 has 15 amino acids. Germline-derived CDR1 and CDR2 are MDHEN and SYDVKM. CDR3 DNA: TGTGCCAGCAGGTCCCGGGACAGGGCTATCTACGAGCAGTACTTC. Its translation: CASRSRDRAIYEQYF.

This chain uses TRBV5-1 with TRBJ1-1; D is uncertain. V was cut by 3 bases and J by 4 bases, with 10 bases left in between. The CDR3 has 13 amino acids. The germline CDR1 and CDR2 sequences are SGHRS and YFSETQ. The CDR3 loop reads CASSWAFSTEAFF. The CDR3 DNA reads TGCGCCAGCAGCTGGGCGTTTAGCACTGAAGCTTTCTTT. Looking up the rest from reference TRBV5-1 and TRBJ1-1 gives the full variable domain: KAGVTQTPRYLIKTRGQQVTLSCSPISGHRSVSWYQQTPGQGLQFLFEYFSETQRNKGNFPGRFSGRQFSNSRSEMNVSTLELGDSALYLCASSWAFSTEAFFGQGTRLTVV.

The V gene is TRBV7-9, the J gene TRBJ2-1, with D perhaps matching TRBD2 (5 bases). V gave up 2 bases and J gave up 7 bases, with 15 bases separating them. The V gene's germline CDR1 is SEHNR and CDR2 FQNEAQ (reference sequence). This CDR3 is built from 15 residues. The CDR3, as DNA: TGTGCCAGCAGCTTACAGCGGTCGGAATGGAATGAGCAGTTCTTC. It translates to CASSLQRSEWNEQFF.

The chain has TRBV28 and TRBJ2-1, with 9 positions matching TRBD2. The V segment lost 6 bases and the J segment 7 bases; nucleotides outside the gene matches: 16. CDR1 and CDR2 from the germline V gene are MDHEN and SYDVKM. The CDR3 extends over 17 amino acids. In DNA form, the CDR3 reads TGTGCCAGCAGCCCCTATGTGGCTAGCGGGGAATTAAATGAGCAGTTCTTC. Translation: CASSPYVASGELNEQFF.

The chain has TRBV27 and TRBJ2-1; weak D call: TRBD2 (7 bases). This CDR3 region has 16 residues. Germline-derived CDR1 and CDR2 are MNHEY and SMNVEV (reference sequence). The germline V and J ends were trimmed by 7 bases and 4 bases, with 20 bases remaining between them. In DNA, the CDR3 is TGTGCCAGCACAGACTTCGGGGGGCGGGATTACAATGAGCAGTTCTTC. This codes for CASTDFGGRDYNEQFF.

V and J are TRBV11-2 and TRBJ2-7; TRBD1 matches 9 bases. Germline CDR1 SGHAT, CDR2 FQNNGV. The V gene end was trimmed by 4 bases and the J gene end by 5 bases; junction bases not matched to a gene: 12. The CDR3 loop spans 16 amino acids. The CDR3 here is CASSSTAGTGIHEQYF. The CDR3 coding sequence is TGTGCCAGCAGCTCGACCGCCGGGACAGGGATCCACGAGCAGTACTTC.

V usage is TRBV5-8 and J usage is TRBJ2-1; unclear D gene. V was clipped by 2 bases and J by 0 bases, with 9 bases between them. CDR3 length: 15 amino acids. The germline V gene has CDR1 SGHTS and CDR2 YDEGEE. CDR3 sequence reads: CASSLGPSSYNEQFF. DNA of the CDR3: TGTGCCAGCAGCTTAGGGCCGAGCTCCTACAATGAGCAGTTCTTC.

This chain connects TRBV4-2 to TRBJ1-1, with D maybe TRBD1 (6 bases). The CDR3 spans 15 residues. Germline V gene data show CDR1 as LGHNA and CDR2 as YNFKEQ. V lost 1 base and J lost 0, with 9 bases in between. The CDR3: CASSQVQGMNTEAFF. The CDR3 nucleotides are TGTGCCAGCAGCCAAGTCCAGGGGATGAACACTGAAGCTTTCTTT.